This TCR beta chain was sequenced during a study of blood T cell repertoires in COVID-19. The CDR3 is 14 residues long. V was pared by 6 bases and J by 3 bases, with 6 bases of the junction left unmatched. The germline V gene encodes CDR1 SQVTM and CDR2 ANQGSEA. Authors' data handling: Amplified reference gene primers provided the basis for estimating nucleated cell counts. The table came from immunoSEQ multiplex PCR; TCRdb's copy has only in-frame clones and leaves some out. V and J calls and clone size come straight from that table; D and trimming were deduced from the DNA. The sample lists 170,000 or so clones; more than 75% were seen once.

The chain recombines TRBV29-1 with TRBJ2-7, with 12 bases identical to TRBD1. This receptor was obtained from a man aged 60-69 years with COVID-19, enrolled during active disease. The sequenced sample was peripheral blood. Here the CDR3 reads CSVSGTGGYYEQYF. The DNA for the CDR3 is TGCAGCGTGTCCGGGACAGGGGGCTACTACGAGCAGTACTTC.